Listed here are 4 T cell receptor beta chains from one sample, sequenced in a study of blood T cell repertoires in COVID-19. Only in-frame clones appear in the TCRdb table, and some are missing; sequencing was by immunoSEQ multiplex PCR. Of about 480,000 clones listed, roughly 88% are singletons. Sequencing was performed on PBMCs or T cells enriched from blood (not recorded which). The source of these receptors is a woman aged 35 to 49 who had recovered from COVID-19.

The chain is built from TRBV30 and TRBJ2-1, with D possibly called TRBD1 or TRBD2 (6 bases each). Germline CDR1 GTSNPN, CDR2 SVGIG (reference sequence). Trimming cost V 5 bases and J 6 bases, with 20 bases left between them. This CDR3 has 15 residues. CDR3 DNA: TGTGCCTGGGGGGGCTCCCCGGGACTTTTCAATGAGCAGTTCTTC. Amino acids: CAWGGSPGLFNEQFF.

V usage is TRBV6-5 and J usage is TRBJ2-7; TRBD2 aligns across 12 bases. CDR3 length: 16 amino acids. V lost 2 bases and J lost 2; bases outside the gene matches: 4. The germline CDR1 and CDR2 sequences are MNHEY and SVGAGI. CDR3 nucleotides: TGTGCCAGCAGTTACCGACTAGCGGGAGCGACCTACGAGCAGTACTTC. Its translation: CASSYRLAGATYEQYF.

V gene TRBV6-5 combines with J gene TRBJ2-7; the D gene is possibly TRBD2 (5 bases). V was clipped by 2 bases and J by 7 bases, with 15 bases between them. CDR1 and CDR2 from the germline V gene are MNHEY and SVGAGI. The CDR3 is 14 amino acids. The CDR3 DNA is TGTGCCAGCAGTTACGGACTGGGGTTCGGAGAGCAGTACTTC. It is translated as CASSYGLGFGEQYF.

This chain uses TRBV6-6 with TRBJ1-3; TRBD1 is a possible D gene (6 bases). The CDR3 is 17 amino acids. Germline CDR1 MNHNY, CDR2 SVGAGI (reference sequence). Trimming stripped 6 bases from V and 0 bases from J, with 18 bases between. The CDR3 region has the DNA TGTGCCAGCAGCCGAGCTCGGGGGGCGAGCTCTGGAAACACCATATATTTT. Protein sequence: CASSRARGASSGNTIYF.